The 24 T cell receptor beta chains below all came from one sample that was sequenced in a study of blood T cell repertoires in COVID-19. Produced via immunoSEQ multiplex PCR; TCRdb's table is partial and in-frame only. The data hold about 24,000 clones, with 70% to 90% observed a single time. The sequenced sample consisted of peripheral blood. These receptors were collected from a human donor with acute or convalescent COVID-19. The donor label of this sample is uncertain.

The genes are TRBV5-1 and TRBJ1-2; no clear D. Germline CDR1 is SGHRS and CDR2 is YFSETQ. This CDR3 is built from 13 residues. V lost 0 bases and J lost 2, with 5 bases in between. CDR3: CASSLERNYGYTF. Here the CDR3 DNA reads TGCGCCAGCAGCTTGGAACGGAACTATGGCTACACCTTC. The complete variable domain, with remaining parts taken from reference TRBV5-1 and TRBJ1-2, reads KAGVTQTPRYLIKTRGQQVTLSCSPISGHRSVSWYQQTPGQGLQFLFEYFSETQRNKGNFPGRFSGRQFSNSRSEMNVSTLELGDSALYLCASSLERNYGYTFGSGTRLTVV.

The gene calls are TRBV18 and TRBJ2-7, with 7 bases identical to TRBD1. CDR1 is KGHSH, CDR2 LQKENI, per germline. This CDR3 spans 15 amino acids. With 3 bases clipped from V and 2 bases from J, the junction kept 7 bases outside the gene matches. Here the CDR3 reads CASSPSGQLTYEQYF. CDR3 nucleotides: TGTGCCAGCTCACCTTCGGGACAGCTAACCTACGAGCAGTACTTC. The full variable domain, with the rest looked up from reference TRBV18 and TRBJ2-7, is NAGVMQNPRHLVRRRGQEARLRCSPMKGHSHVYWYRQLPEEGLKFMVYLQKENIIDESGMPKERFSAEFPKEGPSILRIQQVVRGDSAAYFCASSPSGQLTYEQYFGPGTRLTVT.

The V gene is TRBV11-1, the J gene TRBJ2-1; 8 bases are a match to TRBD2. CDR1 and CDR2 from the germline V gene are SGHAT and FQDESV (reference sequence). V lost 0 bases, J lost 10 bases, and 8 bases stayed unmatched. The CDR3 length is 15 residues. The CDR3 region is CASSLARRGDAEQFF. DNA for the CDR3: TGTGCCAGCAGCTTAGCGCGGCGGGGGGACGCGGAGCAGTTCTTC. Based on the CDR3 plus reference TRBV11-1 and TRBJ2-1, the full variable domain is EAEVAQSPRYKITEKSQAVAFWCDPISGHATLYWYRQILGQGPELLVQFQDESVVDDSQLPKDRFSAERLKGVDSTLKIQPAELGDSAMYLCASSLARRGDAEQFFGPGTRLTVL.

The chain has TRBV6-5 and TRBJ2-7, with D tentatively TRBD1 (6 bases). Germline lookup yields CDR1 MNHEY and CDR2 SVGAGI. Trimming removed 4 bases at V and 0 bases at J, with 10 bases between. The CDR3 is 14 amino acids. The CDR3 loop is CASSSTGSSYEQYF. CDR3 nucleotides: TGTGCCAGCAGTTCAACAGGGTCCTCCTACGAGCAGTACTTC.

This clone showed up just once. This chain links TRBV9 with TRBJ2-2, with 7 bases aligning to TRBD1. Germline V gene data show CDR1 as SGDLS and CDR2 as YYNGEE. Losses at the gene ends were 5 bases for V and 0 bases for J; bases not matched to a gene: 4. The CDR3 has 15 amino acids. DNA of the CDR3: TGTGCCAGCAGGACAGGGTTAGCGAACACCGGGGAGCTGTTTTTT. Translating gives CASRTGLANTGELFF.

As to this clone: This may be a read error: a much more frequent sequence differs by one nucleotide. The rearrangement links TRBV13 to TRBJ2-7, with TRBD1 matching over 11 bases. The CDR3 totals 15 residues. Germline V CDR1 and CDR2: PRHDT, FYEKMQ (reference sequence). V dropped 5 bases and J dropped 0; count of bases not matched to a gene: 3. CDR3 bases: TGTGCCAGCAGCCCCGGGACAGGGGGCTCCTACGAGCAGTACTTC. As protein: CASSPGTGGSYEQYF.

The rearrangement links TRBV5-5 to TRBJ1-1; no firm D call. Trimming pared 1 base from V and 2 bases from J, leaving 9 bases between. Germline V gene lookup returns CDR1 SGHKS and CDR2 YYEKEE (reference sequence). The length of the CDR3 is 14 residues. The chain's CDR3 is CASSLYHRNTEAFF. CDR3 coding DNA: TGTGCCAGCAGCTTGTACCACAGAAACACTGAAGCTTTCTTT.

This clone came up once. The CDR3 sequence: CAWSLGQGNEKLFF. The CDR3 region has the DNA TGTGCCTGGAGCCTAGGACAGGGTAATGAAAAACTGTTTTTT. V usage is TRBV30 and J usage is TRBJ1-4; 8 bases line up with TRBD1. The CDR3 is 14 amino acids. Germline V gene lookup returns CDR1 GTSNPN and CDR2 SVGIG (reference sequence). V lost 3 bases, J lost 4 bases, and 4 bases stayed unmatched.

This chain uses TRBV5-4 with TRBJ2-7, with 9 bases matching TRBD2. The junction had 10 bases not matched to a gene; V was cut back by 3 bases and J by 3 bases. CDR1 is SGHNT, CDR2 YYREEE, per germline (reference sequence). The CDR3 contains 16 residues. CDR3 loop: CASSSLMAGGRYEQYF. The CDR3 DNA reads TGTGCCAGCAGCTCCCTGATGGCGGGGGGGCGCTACGAGCAGTACTTC.

The chain is built from TRBV9 and TRBJ2-1; D not resolved. The CDR3 is 16 amino acids. The V end was cut by 4 bases, the J end by 6 bases, with 20 bases between. Germline loops: CDR1 SGDLS, CDR2 YYNGEE. DNA of the CDR3: TGTGCCAGCAGCCCGCCCGAGGTTATTAGCCCCAATGAGCAGTTCTTC. This encodes CASSPPEVISPNEQFF.

The V and J genes are TRBV29-1 and TRBJ1-2; possible D gene TRBD1, 5 bases. V was cut by 6 bases and J by 4 bases, with 12 bases left in between. Germline-derived CDR1 and CDR2 are SQVTM and ANQGSEA. The CDR3 extends over 12 amino acids. For the CDR3, the DNA is TGCAGCGTCCGCCCTAGGGGCTATGGCTACACCTTC. Translation gives CSVRPRGYGYTF.

The rearrangement uses TRBV5-6 and TRBJ2-3; D uncertain. Germline V gene lookup returns CDR1 SGHDT and CDR2 YYEEEE. The CDR3 extends over 15 amino acids. V lost 4 bases, J lost 0 bases, and 12 bases lay in between. CDR3: CASSPLGSSTDTQYF. The CDR3 DNA sequence: TGTGCCAGCAGCCCCCTAGGCTCTAGCACAGATACGCAGTATTTT.

The table lists this clone with a count of one. The chain carries TRBV11-2 and TRBJ2-2; weak D call: TRBD1 (5 bases). This CDR3 is 15 amino acids long. CDR1 is SGHAT and CDR2 is FQNNGV in the germline V gene. V dropped 0 bases and J dropped 7 bases, with 12 bases sitting between them. DNA for the CDR3: TGTGCCAGCAGCTTAGAGCGGACACGCGGCGGGGAGCTGTTTTTT. It yields the protein CASSLERTRGGELFF.

The sample holds one count of this clone. The CDR3 region is CAWSVSRGTWEQYF. The DNA for the CDR3 is TGTGCCTGGAGTGTATCTCGGGGAACGTGGGAGCAGTACTTC. The J gene is TRBJ2-7, the V gene TRBV30, with D perhaps TRBD2 (5 bases). CDR3 size: 14 residues. Trimming shortened V by 0 bases and J by 7 bases, and 16 bases separated the two germline ends. Germline V gives CDR1 GTSNPN, CDR2 SVGIG (reference sequence).

Within the sample, this clone is medium-sized (0.01 to 0.1%). The chain uses TRBV6-2 or TRBV6-3 and TRBJ2-2; D not certain. Germline-derived CDR1 and CDR2 are MNHEY and SVGEGT. The V end lost 3 bases, the J end lost 5 bases, and 4 bases lay between the germline ends. The CDR3 consists of 12 residues. The CDR3 region is CASSYSTGELFF. Written as DNA, the CDR3 is TGTGCCAGCAGTTATAGTACCGGGGAGCTGTTTTTT.

This chain connects TRBV27 to TRBJ1-2; D might be TRBD1 (6 bases). V was shortened by 8 bases and J by 2 bases, with 15 bases between the two germline ends. Germline-derived CDR1 and CDR2 are MNHEY and SMNVEV (reference sequence). The CDR3 runs to 14 residues. The CDR3 sequence is CASQPWGGNYGYTF. Written as DNA, the CDR3 is TGTGCCAGCCAGCCCTGGGGGGGCAACTATGGCTACACCTTC.

The chain has TRBV5-1 and TRBJ1-4; the D is unclear. The germline V and J ends were trimmed by 0 bases and 1 base, with 7 bases remaining between them. Germline V gene sequence: CDR1 SGHRS, CDR2 YFSETQ. CDR3 length equals 15 residues. This CDR3 reads CASSLEPVTNEKLFF. In nucleotides, the CDR3 is TGCGCCAGCAGCTTGGAACCGGTAACTAATGAAAAACTGTTTTTT.

This chain uses TRBV27 with TRBJ2-2, with unresolved D. V was trimmed by 3 bases and J by 5 bases, leaving 4 bases between them. The CDR3 is 12 residues long. Germline CDR1 is MNHEY and CDR2 is SMNVEV (reference sequence). In DNA, the CDR3 is TGTGCCAGCAGTTTTCCGACCGGGGAGCTGTTTTTT. Its translation is CASSFPTGELFF.

The J gene is TRBJ1-2, the V gene TRBV29-1; the D gene is possibly TRBD1 (6 bases). This CDR3 is 12 amino acids long. CDR1 and CDR2 (germline): SQVTM, ANQGSEA. Trimming stripped 6 bases from V and 6 bases from J, with 14 bases between. The CDR3 sequence is CSVKGTMNGYTF. In nucleotides, the CDR3 is TGCAGCGTGAAAGGGACAATGAATGGCTACACCTTC.

The chain links TRBV2 to TRBJ2-3, with no clear D. The ends were cut back, 4 bases at V and 0 bases at J, with 11 bases in the middle. CDR1 is SNHLY, CDR2 FYNNEI, per germline. The CDR3 runs 15 residues. This CDR3 reads CASSGRPISTDTQYF. The CDR3, as DNA: TGTGCCAGCAGTGGGAGACCCATAAGCACAGATACGCAGTATTTT.

The chain has TRBV29-1 and TRBJ2-1; 8 bases align to TRBD2. There are 15 residues in the CDR3. CDR1 and CDR2 from the germline V gene are SQVTM and ANQGSEA. Trimming at V came to 6 bases and at J to 3 bases, leaving 10 bases not matched to a gene. The CDR3 nucleotides are TGCAGCGTCCCGAAAAGCGGGAGCTTCTACAATGAGCAGTTCTTC. It yields the protein CSVPKSGSFYNEQFF.

V is TRBV7-2 and J is TRBJ1-2; no firm D call. This CDR3 spans 15 amino acids. V lost 5 bases to trimming and J lost 4 bases, with 17 bases between them. Germline V CDR1 and CDR2: SGHTA, FQGNSA. In nucleotides, the CDR3 is TGTGCCAGCAGCCCCCCTCCCACTAACGTCTATGGCTACACCTTC. This translates into CASSPPPTNVYGYTF. Supplemented by reference TRBV7-2 and TRBJ1-2, the full variable domain reads GAGVSQSPSNKVTEKGKDVELRCDPISGHTALYWYRQSLGQGLEFLIYFQGNSAPDKSGLPSDRFSAERTGGSVSTLTIQRTQQEDSAVYLCASSPPPTNVYGYTFGSGTRLTVV.

V is TRBV3-1 (or the pseudogene TRBV3-2) and J is TRBJ2-1; 7 nucleotides match TRBD1. Germline V gives CDR1 LGHDT, CDR2 YNNKEL (reference sequence). The V segment lost 3 bases and the J segment 4 bases; nucleotides outside the gene matches: 6. The CDR3 covers 15 residues. CDR3: CASSQPGQKYNEQFF. CDR3 sequence (DNA): TGTGCCAGCAGCCAGCCGGGACAGAAGTACAATGAGCAGTTCTTC.

This clone was recorded only once. This chain joins TRBV19 and TRBJ1-1; D is unclear. Deletions cut 3 bases from V and 5 bases from J, with 16 bases between. The germline V gene has CDR1 LNHDA and CDR2 SQIVND (reference sequence). The CDR3 contains 15 residues. The CDR3 DNA is TGTGCCAGTAGTATTCACAAGGGAGTAGAGACTGAAGCTTTCTTT. Its protein product is CASSIHKGVETEAFF.